The rows below give T cell receptor beta chains drawn from one sample of a study of beta chain features in type 1 diabetes. Assay: immunoSEQ multiplex PCR; the TCRdb copy retains only in-frame clones and omits some. The sample consists of around 430,000 clones, 30% of them appearing once. The source material was naive CD4+ T cells from blood. These receptors were obtained from a young man in good health. Both conserved end residues are part of each CDR3. D genes are given only for firm matches. Not all rows give a size; the values are once, few, many and, for expanded clones, a class.

V gene	D gene	J gene	clone size	CDR3 protein	CDR3 DNA
TRBV7-9	TRBD2	TRBJ2-7	-	CASSLKAGGDYEQYF	TGTGCCAGCAGCTTGAAGGCGGGAGGCGACTACGAGCAGTACTTC
TRBV10-3	TRBD2	TRBJ2-2	few	CAISERGGSQNTGELFF	TGTGCCATCAGTGAGCGGGGCGGGAGCCAGAACACCGGGGAGCTGTTTTTT
TRBV30	-	TRBJ2-7	few	CAWSVYRGAYEQYF	TGTGCCTGGAGTGTATATCGGGGTGCCTACGAGCAGTACTTC
TRBV10-3	TRBD2	TRBJ2-2	few	CAIGTSGNTGELFF	TGTGCCATCGGGACTAGCGGTAACACCGGGGAGCTGTTTTTT
TRBV5-6	TRBD1	TRBJ1-2	few	CASSSYDRASYGYTF	TGTGCCAGCAGCTCCTATGACAGGGCCTCCTATGGCTACACCTTC
TRBV7-2	TRBD1	TRBJ2-5	-	CASRTGVTQETQYF	TGTGCCAGCAGGACAGGGGTAACTCAAGAGACCCAGTACTTC
TRBV18	-	TRBJ2-7	few	CASSPMSSRGDEQYF	TGTGCCAGCTCACCGATGAGTAGTCGGGGTGACGAGCAGTACTTC
TRBV30	TRBD1	TRBJ1-5	few	CAWSPSGTGRRQPQHF	TGTGCCTGGAGTCCTTCCGGGACAGGGAGGCGTCAGCCCCAGCATTTT
TRBV25-1	-	TRBJ1-1	-	CASSEYPLDMNTEAFF	TGTGCCAGCAGTGAATATCCCCTAGACATGAACACTGAAGCTTTCTTT
TRBV5-1	-	TRBJ2-3	-	CASSLGRSTDTQYF	TGCGCCAGCAGCTTAGGACGGAGCACAGATACGCAGTATTTT
TRBV9	TRBD2	TRBJ2-3	-	CASSVALAGGFGYTDTQYF	TGTGCCAGCAGCGTAGCACTAGCGGGAGGTTTCGGATACACAGATACGCAGTATTTT
TRBV4-1	-	TRBJ1-5	few	CASSQSSGQPQHF	TGCGCCAGCAGCCAATCAAGCGGTCAGCCCCAGCATTTT
TRBV15	-	TRBJ2-5	-	CATSRGGQQETQYF	TGTGCCACCAGCAGGGGAGGACAGCAAGAGACCCAGTACTTC
TRBV7-2	-	TRBJ2-3	-	CASSIGTATDTQYF	TGTGCCAGCAGCATCGGGACGGCCACAGATACGCAGTATTTT
TRBV5-1	-	TRBJ2-7	few	CASSLEGTRRESLYF	TGCGCCAGCAGCTTGGAAGGGACGCGGAGGGAGAGCCTGTACTTC
TRBV30	-	TRBJ2-1	-	CAWSVGSAGWHNEQFF	TGTGCCTGGAGTGTAGGTAGTGCGGGTTGGCACAATGAGCAGTTCTTC
TRBV4-2	-	TRBJ2-3	-	CASSQDRDTDTQYF	TGTGCCAGCAGCCAAGACCGGGACACAGATACGCAGTATTTT
TRBV4-2	-	TRBJ2-1	few	CASSQVGLGNEQFF	TGTGCCAGCAGCCAAGTGGGGCTGGGCAATGAGCAGTTCTTC
TRBV28	-	TRBJ2-1	once	CASIPILGSYNEQFF	TGTGCCAGCATTCCTATACTTGGCTCCTACAATGAGCAGTTCTTC
TRBV20-1	-	TRBJ2-7	-	CSAVGDYEQYF	TGCAGTGCTGTAGGTGATTACGAGCAGTACTTC
TRBV5-6	-	TRBJ2-3	-	CASSRTVLHTDTQYF	TGTGCCAGCAGCCGGACCGTCCTCCACACGGATACGCAGTATTTT
TRBV30	-	TRBJ2-7	-	CAWSDSPGREQYF	TGTGCCTGGAGCGACAGTCCCGGACGCGAGCAGTACTTC
TRBV19	TRBD1	TRBJ2-5	-	CASRDRGPETQYF	TGTGCCAGTAGGGACAGGGGGCCGGAGACCCAGTACTTC
TRBV28	TRBD2	TRBJ2-3	-	CASSFIAGKWTDTQYF	TGTGCCAGCAGTTTCATAGCGGGAAAGTGGACAGATACGCAGTATTTT
TRBV5-1	-	TRBJ2-5	few	CASSLAGVQETQYF	TGCGCCAGCAGCTTGGCGGGGGTCCAAGAGACCCAGTACTTC
TRBV5-1	-	TRBJ2-3	few	CASSLEAGTDTQYF	TGCGCCAGCAGCTTGGAGGCGGGAACAGATACGCAGTATTTT
TRBV5-1	TRBD1	TRBJ2-5	few	CASRNRGQETQYF	TGCGCCAGCCGCAACAGGGGGCAGGAGACCCAGTACTTC
TRBV4-3	TRBD2	TRBJ2-1	few	CASSQVTAGDSHEQFF	TGCGCCAGCAGCCAAGTAACAGCGGGAGATTCCCATGAGCAGTTCTTC
TRBV7-9	TRBD2	TRBJ2-3	few	CASSFDGTSGIWDTQYF	TGTGCCAGCAGCTTCGATGGGACTAGCGGGATTTGGGATACGCAGTATTTT
TRBV7-2	TRBD2	TRBJ2-7	-	CASSLVVSGINEQYF	TGTGCCAGCAGCTTAGTGGTTAGCGGGATAAACGAGCAGTACTTC
TRBV5-1	-	TRBJ1-5	-	CASSLLGNQPQHF	TGCGCCAGCAGCTTGTTGGGCAATCAGCCCCAGCATTTT
TRBV30	-	TRBJ1-5	-	CASGGPGESQPQHF	TGTGCCAGCGGAGGTCCGGGAGAAAGCCAGCCCCAGCATTTT
TRBV29-1	-	TRBJ2-7	few	CSVGRGYEQYF	TGCAGCGTTGGTAGGGGCTACGAGCAGTACTTC
TRBV30	-	TRBJ1-1	few	CAWSVLTVMNTEAFF	TGTGCCTGGAGTGTCCTGACCGTTATGAACACTGAAGCTTTCTTT
TRBV6-1	-	TRBJ2-4	-	CASGWGVAKNIQYF	TGTGCCAGCGGATGGGGAGTAGCCAAAAACATTCAGTACTTC
TRBV30	TRBD2	TRBJ2-1	-	CAWSDDLSGRAGAQFF	TGTGCCTGGAGTGACGACTTGAGCGGGAGGGCCGGGGCGCAGTTCTTC
TRBV30	TRBD1	TRBJ1-3	-	CAWSQGQAGNTIYF	TGTGCCTGGAGCCAGGGACAGGCTGGAAACACCATATATTTT
TRBV9	TRBD2	TRBJ2-1	few	CASSPQSGNSYNEQFF	TGTGCCAGCAGCCCCCAGAGCGGGAACTCCTACAATGAGCAGTTCTTC
TRBV30	TRBD1	TRBJ2-7	-	CAWSTGVYEQYF	TGTGCCTGGAGCACAGGGGTCTACGAGCAGTACTTC
TRBV4-2	TRBD2	TRBJ2-1	few	CASSQVLPSGTSNYNEQFF	TGTGCCAGCAGCCAAGTTCTCCCCTCCGGGACTAGCAACTACAATGAGCAGTTCTTC
TRBV30	TRBD1	TRBJ1-5	-	CAWSLDRDQPQHF	TGTGCCTGGAGTCTCGACAGGGATCAGCCCCAGCATTTT
TRBV5-1	TRBD2	TRBJ2-1	once	CASRSGTEQFF	TGCGCCAGCAGGAGCGGGACCGAGCAGTTCTTC
TRBV4-3	TRBD2	TRBJ2-7	-	CASSQVSAGTEQYF	TGCGCCAGCAGCCAAGTTTCAGCGGGAACCGAGCAGTACTTC
TRBV4-2	-	TRBJ2-1	-	CASSQLRVNLPNEQFF	TGTGCCAGCAGCCAATTACGTGTCAACCTACCCAATGAGCAGTTCTTC
TRBV30	TRBD1	TRBJ1-1	-	CARQDRVSTEAFF	TGTGCCCGCCAGGACAGGGTGAGCACTGAAGCTTTCTTT